The rows below give T cell receptor beta chains drawn from one sample of a study of tissue T cells after allogeneic stem cell transplantation. TCRdb's table, derived via immunoSEQ multiplex PCR, lists solely in-frame clones and lacks some. Counted here are more than 9,000 clones, over 60% occurring once; the ten biggest clones make up 20% to 30%. The material sequenced was tissue from the stomach, taken at autopsy. These receptor sequences come from a male donor aged 60 or older with lung cancer. Each CDR3 is given with its conserved first and last residue. D genes are given only for firm matches. Expanded clones are given a class, and other clones once, few, many or no size at all.

>medium-sized|TRBV28|TRBD1|TRBJ1-2
CASKGTGVDGYTF
TGTGCCAGCAAGGGGACAGGCGTGGATGGCTACACCTTC
>NA|TRBV5-1|NA|TRBJ2-3
CASSLVPRTDTQYF
TGCGCCAGCAGCTTGGTACCACGCACAGATACGCAGTATTTT
>NA|TRBV7-2|TRBD1|TRBJ1-5
CASSGRTGYQPQHF
TGTGCCAGCAGCGGCCGGACAGGGTATCAGCCCCAGCATTTT
>NA|TRBV27|TRBD1|TRBJ1-4
CASSLKAGGHRTNEKLFF
TGTGCCAGCAGTTTGAAGGCAGGGGGGCACCGGACTAATGAAAAACTGTTTTTT
>NA|TRBV10-3|NA|TRBJ2-3
CAITEGNRDGDTQYF
TGTGCCATCACCGAGGGGAACAGGGACGGTGATACGCAGTATTTT
>NA|TRBV6-1|NA|TRBJ1-6
CASSEQKKTVSYNSPLHF
TGTGCCAGCAGTGAACAAAAGAAAACGGTTTCCTATAATTCACCCCTCCACTTT
>few|TRBV5-1|NA|TRBJ2-3
CASSLGNLGVDTQYF
TGCGCCAGCAGCCTTGGAAACCTCGGGGTAGATACGCAGTATTTT
>NA|TRBV6-5|TRBD1|TRBJ2-7
CASSQGGTGRNEQYF
TGTGCCAGCAGCCAGGGAGGGACAGGGAGGAACGAGCAGTACTTC
>NA|TRBV13|TRBD2|TRBJ2-7
CASSSSGGGDEQYF
TGTGCCAGCAGCTCCTCAGGCGGGGGGGACGAGCAGTACTTC
>NA|TRBV5-1|TRBD1|TRBJ1-5
CASSLGQGLNQPQHF
TGCGCCAGCAGCTTGGGACAGGGGTTAAATCAGCCCCAGCATTTT
>NA|TRBV6-6|NA|TRBJ1-5
CASNPGVWGNQPQHF
TGTGCCAGCAATCCAGGGGTATGGGGCAATCAGCCCCAGCATTTT
>NA|TRBV25-1|NA|TRBJ1-1
CASMTERTEAFF
TGTGCCAGCATGACAGAGCGCACTGAAGCTTTCTTT
>few|TRBV7-2|TRBD1|TRBJ1-1
CASSRDRATLAFF
TGTGCCAGCAGTCGAGACAGGGCGACGTTAGCTTTCTTT
>NA|TRBV6-6|NA|TRBJ2-1
CASTQADPYNEQFF
TGTGCCAGCACCCAGGCAGACCCCTACAATGAGCAGTTCTTC
>medium-sized|TRBV7-9|NA|TRBJ1-2
CASSLANRDGYTF
TGTGCCAGCAGCTTAGCCAACAGGGATGGCTACACCTTC
>NA|TRBV28|NA|TRBJ1-4
CASRPRDGRSNEKLFF
TGTGCCAGCAGGCCGAGGGACGGGAGGTCTAATGAAAAACTGTTTTTT
>NA|TRBV24-1|TRBD2|TRBJ2-1
CATGGTSGINEQFF
TGTGCCACCGGGGGGACTAGCGGGATAAATGAGCAGTTCTTC
>NA|TRBV7-3|TRBD2|TRBJ2-1
CASSSSSGGHNEQFF
TGTGCCAGCAGCTCATCTAGCGGGGGCCACAATGAGCAGTTCTTC
>NA|TRBV28|NA|TRBJ2-7
CAVTGTGTYEQYF
TGTGCCGTCACCGGGACGGGAACCTACGAGCAGTACTTC
>NA|TRBV27|NA|TRBJ1-1
CASGDSDSYTEAFF
TGTGCCAGCGGGGACTCGGACAGTTACACTGAAGCTTTCTTT
>NA|TRBV7-9|NA|TRBJ2-1
CASSLALGHSSYNEQFF
TGTGCCAGCAGCTTAGCGCTGGGCCACAGCTCCTACAATGAGCAGTTCTTC
>medium-sized|TRBV2|NA|TRBJ2-7
CASSELTNYEQYF
TGTGCCAGCAGTGAACTGACAAACTACGAGCAGTACTTC
>NA|TRBV9|TRBD2|TRBJ2-3
CASSGWGLAGIDTQYF
TGTGCCAGCAGCGGATGGGGACTAGCGGGAATAGATACGCAGTATTTT
>NA|TRBV9|NA|TRBJ2-5
CASSVEGVETQYF
TGTGCCAGCAGCGTAGAGGGTGTTGAGACCCAGTACTTC
>few|TRBV28|TRBD1|TRBJ1-2
CASTRIQGRNYGYTF
TGTGCCAGCACCCGCATACAGGGGAGAAACTATGGCTACACCTTC
>NA|TRBV28|TRBD1|TRBJ2-2
CASSGTGAGELFF
TGTGCCAGCAGCGGGACAGGGGCCGGGGAGCTGTTTTTT
>NA|TRBV29-1|TRBD1|TRBJ2-5
CSVGDRYQETQYF
TGCAGCGTTGGGGACAGGTACCAAGAGACCCAGTACTTC
>few|TRBV7-2|TRBD1|TRBJ2-5
CASSLDTGVGETQYF
TGTGCCAGCAGCTTAGATACAGGGGTCGGAGAGACCCAGTACTTC
>NA|TRBV7-2|NA|TRBJ1-2
CASSPRWQGNYGYTF
TGTGCCAGCAGCCCCAGGTGGCAGGGGAACTATGGCTACACCTTC
>NA|TRBV7-3|NA|TRBJ2-5
CASSFAEQETQYF
TGTGCCAGCAGCTTTGCGGAGCAAGAGACCCAGTACTTC
>NA|TRBV6-2/TRBV6-3|NA|TRBJ1-1
CASSYTIDTEAFF
TGTGCCAGCAGTTACACGATAGATACTGAAGCTTTCTTT
>NA|TRBV5-6|TRBD2|TRBJ2-1
CASSERLAGAFNEQFF
TGTGCCAGCAGCGAAAGACTAGCGGGGGCATTCAATGAGCAGTTCTTC
>NA|TRBV9|TRBD1|TRBJ2-5
CASSAGTGNQRETQYF
TGTGCCAGCAGCGCAGGGACAGGCAATCAGAGGGAGACCCAGTACTTC
>few|TRBV3-1/TRBV3-2|NA|TRBJ2-7
CASSQTGLYEQYF
TGTGCCAGCAGCCAGACAGGACTCTACGAGCAGTACTTC
>NA|TRBV16|NA|TRBJ2-3
CASSQSSGASTDTQYF
TGTGCCAGCAGCCAATCTTCAGGGGCTAGCACAGATACGCAGTATTTT
>NA|TRBV11-2|TRBD1|TRBJ2-5
CASSPGRTGEKETQYF
TGTGCCAGCAGCCCAGGGAGGACAGGGGAGAAAGAGACCCAGTACTTC
>NA|TRBV12-5|NA|TRBJ1-2
CASFAEYGYTF
TGTGCTAGTTTTGCGGAATATGGCTACACCTTC
>NA|TRBV2|NA|TRBJ1-5
CASSVGYSNQPQHF
TGTGCCAGCAGTGTGGGGTATAGCAATCAGCCCCAGCATTTT
>NA|TRBV27|NA|TRBJ2-1
CASHLFPGDNEQFF
TGTGCCAGCCATCTTTTCCCAGGGGACAATGAGCAGTTCTTC
>NA|TRBV27|TRBD1|TRBJ1-5
CASSPSGGRGQPQHF
TGTGCCAGCAGTCCTTCAGGGGGCAGGGGTCAGCCCCAGCATTTT
>NA|TRBV7-9|TRBD1|TRBJ1-4
CASSPTGATYNEKLFF
TGTGCCAGCAGCCCGACAGGGGCGACTTATAATGAAAAACTGTTTTTT